The 21 T cell receptor beta chains below were found in one sample sequenced in a study. TCRdb ran MiXCR on the 5' RACE reads and lists one entry per CDR3 protein. This sample yields roughly 58,000 distinct CDR3 sequences, of which less than 25% are seen a single time; roughly 3.2% belongs to the top ten. Cells sorted as Tregs were CD4+, CD25+ and CD127-/low. The sequenced material came from tumor-infiltrating Tregs sorted from the breast tumor. These TCRs come from a female donor with breast cancer.

This clonotype was recorded at least ten times. The V and J genes are TRBV28 and TRBJ2-3, with 7 bases that match TRBD2. Unmatched junction bases numbered 14, after V lost 6 bases and J lost 5 bases. This CDR3 has 16 residues. In germline, CDR1 is MDHEN, CDR2 SYDVKM. This CDR3 reads CASSFMGRELRDTQYF. The CDR3 nucleotides are TGTGCCAGCAGCTTCATGGGGCGGGAGTTGAGAGATACGCAGTATTTT.

The V and J genes are TRBV2 and TRBJ1-1; weak D call: TRBD1 (5 bases). CDR1 is SNHLY, CDR2 FYNNEI, per germline. The ends were cut back, 5 bases at V and 0 bases at J, with 19 bases in the middle. The CDR3 is made up of 17 amino acids. This CDR3 is CASSKFPLGAMNTEAFF. CDR3 DNA sequence: TGTGCCAGCAGTAAGTTCCCCCTAGGGGCGATGAACACTGAAGCTTTCTTT.

The J gene is TRBJ2-7, the V gene TRBV9, with TRBD2 matching 13 bases. J gave up 0 bases and V 0 bases, and 6 bases lay outside the gene matches. The CDR3 totals 18 residues. Germline CDR1 SGDLS, CDR2 YYNGEE. CDR3 DNA: TGTGCCAGCAGCGTAGGTGGGACTAGCGGGACCAACTCCTACGAGCAGTACTTC. It translates to CASSVGGTSGTNSYEQYF.

The chain uses TRBV5-5 and TRBJ2-5; TRBD2 matches at 10 bases. The CDR3 extends over 15 amino acids. The V and J ends lost 7 bases and 4 bases, in that order; junction bases with no gene match: 10. Germline CDR1 SGHKS, CDR2 YYEKEE (reference sequence). CDR3 in amino acids: CASLIAGGPGETQYF. The CDR3 DNA sequence: TGTGCCAGCCTTATAGCGGGGGGTCCCGGAGAGACCCAGTACTTC.

This clonotype was observed at least ten times. This chain uses TRBV20-1 with TRBJ2-1, with 8 bases aligning to TRBD1. Trimming took 6 bases from V and 4 from J; bases not matched to a gene: 8. CDR3 length: 14 residues. Germline CDR1 DFQATT, CDR2 SNEGSKA (reference sequence). As DNA, the CDR3 is TGCAGTGCCACTCCGGGACAGGAGTACAATGAGCAGTTCTTC. Residues: CSATPGQEYNEQFF.

This clonotype was counted ten times or more. The chain recombines TRBV6-1 with TRBJ1-5; D gene unclear. The CDR3 is made up of 14 amino acids. V gave up 8 bases and J gave up 1 base, with 12 bases separating them. Germline V lookup: CDR1 MNHNS, CDR2 SASEGT. The CDR3 sequence is CASGPGRSNQPQHF. The CDR3 DNA is TGTGCCAGCGGCCCGGGCCGGAGCAATCAGCCCCAGCATTTT.

This clonotype was detected many times. The rearrangement joins TRBV7-2 to TRBJ2-1; D ambiguous. The V end was cut by 2 bases, the J end by 7 bases, with 9 bases between. Germline V gene sequence: CDR1 SGHTA, CDR2 FQGNSA. CDR3 size: 13 residues. The CDR3 region has the DNA TGTGCCAGCAGCTTATCTCCTATTAATGAGCAGTTCTTC. Its protein product is CASSLSPINEQFF. The whole variable domain, filled in from reference TRBV7-2 and TRBJ2-1, reads GAGVSQSPSNKVTEKGKDVELRCDPISGHTALYWYRQSLGQGLEFLIYFQGNSAPDKSGLPSDRFSAERTGGSVSTLTIQRTQQEDSAVYLCASSLSPINEQFFGPGTRLTVL.

A note on this clonotype: One end of the junction varies from germline; a read error may be responsible. V and J are TRBV7-3 and TRBJ2-1; 9 bases fit TRBD2. Germline assignment: CDR1 SGHTA and CDR2 FQGTGA. The CDR3 has 15 amino acids. The CDR3 is CASRSSGSSGNELFF. CDR3 nucleotide sequence: TGTGCCAGCAGAAGTAGCGGGAGTTCCGGCAATGAGCTGTTCTTC.

This clonotype appeared many times. The chain carries TRBV7-2 and TRBJ1-1; D gene uncertain. The CDR3 is made up of 13 amino acids. V was pared by 5 bases and J by 2 bases, with 9 bases between. Germline lookup yields CDR1 SGHTA and CDR2 FQGNSA. As DNA, the CDR3 is TGTGCCAGCAGCATCAGCCGAAACACTGAAGCTTTCTTT. Protein: CASSISRNTEAFF.

This clonotype was seen a few times. This chain links TRBV5-1 with TRBJ2-2, with a weak D call TRBD1 (6 bases). CDR3 length: 16 residues. The V end lost 2 bases, the J end lost 0 bases, and 11 bases lay between the germline ends. CDR1 is SGHRS, CDR2 YFSETQ, per germline. This chain's CDR3 is CASSFQGNANTGELFF. DNA of the CDR3: TGCGCCAGCAGCTTCCAGGGGAACGCGAACACCGGGGAGCTGTTTTTT.

The rearrangement joins TRBV14 to TRBJ2-3; 9 bases map to TRBD1. This CDR3 region has 15 residues. Germline V CDR1 and CDR2: SGHDN, FVKESK. V shed 4 bases and J 3 bases; nucleotides not matched to a gene: 5. CDR3 region: CASSPTGGGTDTQYF. The CDR3, as DNA: TGTGCCAGCAGCCCAACAGGGGGCGGGACAGATACGCAGTATTTT.

This clonotype was detected many times. The chain combines TRBV5-6 with TRBJ1-3; unclear D gene. Trimming stripped 1 base from V and 3 bases from J, with 11 bases between. The CDR3 consists of 15 residues. Germline loops: CDR1 SGHDT, CDR2 YYEEEE. The DNA of the CDR3 is TGTGCCAGCAGCTTGAGAGGGCGGATTGGAAACACCATATATTTT. Translated, it gives CASSLRGRIGNTIYF.

This clonotype was detected a few times. The chain employs TRBV5-1 and TRBJ2-5; tentative D call: TRBD1 (6 bases). V lost 4 bases and J 3 bases, leaving 19 bases between the germline ends. This CDR3 is 16 amino acids long. Germline CDR1 is SGHRS and CDR2 is YFSETQ. DNA of the CDR3: TGCGCCAGCAGCGCAGAACAGGGCGCACCAGAAGAGACCCAGTACTTC. Its protein is CASSAEQGAPEETQYF.

About this clonotype itself: No conserved phenylalanine or tryptophan ends this CDR3, so it is likely a read error. This chain joins TRBV6-1 and TRBJ2-4; D unclear. Deletions cut 6 bases from V and 0 bases from J, with 6 bases between. Germline lookup yields CDR1 MNHNS and CDR2 SASEGT. The CDR3 extends over 13 amino acids. The CDR3 bases are TGTGCCAGCAGCCAGATAGCCAAAAACATTCAGTACATC. Translation gives CASSQIAKNIQYI.

The chain uses TRBV7-2 and TRBJ2-3; D is perhaps TRBD1 or TRBD2 (5 bases each). Germline V gene data show CDR1 as SGHTA and CDR2 as FQGNSA. The V gene lost 2 bases and the J gene lost 5 bases, with 14 bases spanning the gap. The CDR3 loop spans 15 amino acids. This chain's CDR3 is CASSLSGTWGDTQYF. In DNA form, the CDR3 reads TGTGCCAGCAGCTTATCGGGGACCTGGGGAGATACGCAGTATTTT.

The J gene is TRBJ2-1, the V gene TRBV15, with 7 nucleotides matching TRBD2. The V and J ends lost 0 bases and 6 bases, in that order; junction bases with no gene match: 11. CDR3 size: 17 residues. CDR1 is LNHNV and CDR2 is YYDKDF in the germline V gene (reference sequence). The CDR3, as DNA: TGTGCCACCAGCAGAGAATTGAGCGGGGTTAGGCTCAATGAGCAGTTCTTC. It codes for CATSRELSGVRLNEQFF.

J is TRBJ2-3 and V is TRBV4-1, with 13 bases aligning to TRBD2. Germline V lookup: CDR1 MGHRA, CDR2 YSYEKL. The CDR3 covers 19 residues. V lost 2 bases to trimming and J lost 4 bases; unmatched junction nucleotides: 12. DNA for the CDR3: TGCGCCAGCAGCCAACCTACTAGCGGGAGGGCCAAAGGAGCAGATACGCAGTATTTT. Translated, it gives CASSQPTSGRAKGADTQYF.

This clonotype was recorded a few times. The chain joins TRBV6-5 to TRBJ1-1, with 10 positions matching TRBD1. Germline CDR1 reads MNHEY; CDR2 reads SVGAGI. The CDR3 is made up of 13 amino acids. Trimming took 6 bases from V and 4 from J; bases not matched to a gene: 2. The CDR3 sequence: CASRTGGGTEAFF. CDR3 sequence (DNA): TGTGCCAGCAGGACAGGGGGCGGCACTGAAGCTTTCTTT.

The CDR3 is CAISRGTEAFF. The CDR3 DNA follows: TGTGCCATCAGTCGGGGCACTGAAGCTTTCTTT. This chain links TRBV10-3 with TRBJ1-1; D call uncertain. Trimming stripped 5 bases from V and 4 bases from J, with 5 bases between. This CDR3 comprises 11 residues. CDR1 and CDR2 from the germline V gene are ENHRY and SYGVKD.

A remark on this clonotype: Likely a read error: the CDR3 ends without its conserved phenylalanine or tryptophan. The chain combines TRBV5-6 with TRBJ2-3, with D possibly matching TRBD1 (6 bases). The CDR3 is made up of 14 amino acids. Trimming stripped 4 bases from V and 2 bases from J, with 11 bases between. Germline CDR1 and CDR2: SGHDT and YYEEEE. CDR3 sequence: CASSPGQITDTQYL. CDR3 coding DNA: TGTGCCAGCAGCCCAGGACAGATCACAGATACGCAGTATCTT.

V is TRBV20-1 and J is TRBJ2-5; 9 nucleotides agree with TRBD1. The ends lost 5 bases at V and 1 base at J; junction bases unmatched: 17. The CDR3 contains 18 residues. CDR1 is DFQATT, CDR2 SNEGSKA, per germline (reference sequence). As DNA, the CDR3 is TGCAGTGCTGGACTACCCCGTTACAGGGGGCGTCTCCAAGAGACCCAGTACTTC. Protein product: CSAGLPRYRGRLQETQYF.